The clone carrying this T cell receptor beta chain appeared once. Its antigen is still unknown. The data are from a study of naive and memory T cell subsets. Separate alpha and beta amplification began at the second PCR step. An equimolar mix of two oligonucleotides served as the beta constant-region primer for TRBC1 and TRBC2. Ligated cDNA was amplified by four rounds of PCR with nested alpha and beta constant-region primers and SP2. TCRdb redid the calling of the UMI-ligation and nested PCR reads with MiXCR, one entry per CDR3 protein. The table has under 150,000 distinct CDR3 sequences, about a fifth seen once. Study findings and constraints: Possibly reflecting memory cells re-expressing CD45RA, a few larger clonotypes occurred in naive repertoires, especially CD8. In naive cells, over 90% of TCR sequences were seen only once. Activation and differentiation may alter RNA-based TCR counts. Clonotypes here are unpaired alpha or beta chain sequences.

The CDR3 loop spans 14 amino acids. The V gene lost 0 bases and the J gene lost 1 base, with 4 bases spanning the gap. In germline, CDR1 is SGHTS, CDR2 YDEGEE. The rearrangement joins TRBV5-8 to TRBJ2-2; D not certain. The clonotype originates from a human donor in good health. The sample comprised naive CD8+ T cells from blood. This CDR3 is CASSLARNTGELFF. The CDR3 bases are TGTGCCAGCAGCTTGGCCAGGAACACCGGGGAGCTGTTTTTT.